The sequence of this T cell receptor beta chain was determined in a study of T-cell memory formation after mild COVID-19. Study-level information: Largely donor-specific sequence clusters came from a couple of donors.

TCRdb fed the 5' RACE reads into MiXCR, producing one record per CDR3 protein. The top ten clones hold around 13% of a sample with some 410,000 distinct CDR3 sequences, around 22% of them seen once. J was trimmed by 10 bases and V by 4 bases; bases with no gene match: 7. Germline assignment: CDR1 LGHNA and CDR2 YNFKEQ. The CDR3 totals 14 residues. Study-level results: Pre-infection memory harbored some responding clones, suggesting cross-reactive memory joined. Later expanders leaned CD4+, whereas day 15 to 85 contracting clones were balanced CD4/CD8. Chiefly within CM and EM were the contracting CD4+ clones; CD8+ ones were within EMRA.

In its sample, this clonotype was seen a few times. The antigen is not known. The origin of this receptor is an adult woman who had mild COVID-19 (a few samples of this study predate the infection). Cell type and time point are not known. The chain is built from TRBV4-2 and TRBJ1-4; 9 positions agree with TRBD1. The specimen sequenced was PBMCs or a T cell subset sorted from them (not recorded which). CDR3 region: CASSPPGQGGKLFF. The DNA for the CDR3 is TGTGCCAGCAGCCCCCCGGGACAGGGTGGAAAACTGTTTTTT.